The 20 T cell receptor beta chains below come from one sample, sequenced in a study of cytomegalovirus exposure and HLA in healthy donors. Clones were sequenced by immunoSEQ multiplex PCR, and TCRdb holds only the in-frame ones, with some missing. The sample yields 130,000 or so clones, around nine tenths seen once. Material: PBMCs. The receptors come from a man in his thirties or forties in good health and CMV-seronegative.

The chain links TRBV6-5 to TRBJ1-1; D gene ambiguous. The V end was cut by 3 bases, the J end by 1 base, with 6 bases between. The V gene's germline CDR1 is MNHEY and CDR2 SVGAGI. The CDR3 runs 13 residues. Here the CDR3 reads CASSYLRNTEAFF. The CDR3 DNA reads TGTGCCAGCAGTTATCTGCGGAACACTGAAGCTTTCTTT.

This clone has only one observation. This chain links TRBV7-9 with TRBJ1-5; no definite D call. V lost 7 bases and J lost 0, with 7 bases in between. The CDR3 is 13 amino acids. Germline loops: CDR1 SEHNR, CDR2 FQNEAQ (reference sequence). CDR3 region: CASTQDSNQPQHF. In DNA form, the CDR3 reads TGTGCCAGCACCCAGGATAGCAATCAGCCCCAGCATTTT.

The rearrangement uses TRBV18 and TRBJ2-5, with 8 bases lining up with TRBD2. Germline CDR1 is KGHSH and CDR2 is LQKENI. V shed 5 bases, J shed 3 bases, and the junction held 11 bases outside the gene matches. CDR3 length: 16 residues. CDR3 DNA sequence: TGTGCCAGCTCATCCCGTATAGCGGGGAGTAAAGAGACCCAGTACTTC. It translates to CASSSRIAGSKETQYF.

V usage is TRBV2 and J usage is TRBJ1-1; D gene unclear. V gave up 11 bases and J gave up 1 base, with 11 bases separating them. Germline V CDR1 and CDR2: SNHLY, FYNNEI. This CDR3 has 12 amino acids. DNA for the CDR3: TGTGCCGGTGGGGAGGGGAACACTGAAGCTTTCTTT. Translating it yields CAGGEGNTEAFF.

The rearrangement uses TRBV5-4 and TRBJ2-3; 11 bases agree with TRBD2. The germline V gene encodes CDR1 SGHNT and CDR2 YYREEE (reference sequence). There are 16 residues in the CDR3. The ends lost 3 bases at V and 4 bases at J; junction bases unmatched: 7. The CDR3 loop is CASSSPGLAESDTQYF. CDR3 DNA: TGTGCCAGCAGCTCTCCGGGACTAGCGGAATCAGATACGCAGTATTTT.

This chain links TRBV4-2 with TRBJ1-1; TRBD1 might be the D (5 bases). In germline, CDR1 is LGHNA, CDR2 YNFKEQ. The CDR3 is 15 amino acids. Trimming removed 5 bases from V and 1 base from J, with 14 bases in between. The DNA of the CDR3 is TGTGCCAGCAGCTTCTCCACGACAGCGAACACTGAAGCTTTCTTT. This translates into CASSFSTTANTEAFF.

The chain combines TRBV4-3 with TRBJ2-7; D unresolved. Trimming stripped 0 bases from V and 2 bases from J, with 14 bases between. CDR3 length equals 16 residues. Germline V gene sequence: CDR1 LGHNA, CDR2 YSLEER. The CDR3: CASSQDSAPGAYEQYF. CDR3 nucleotides: TGCGCCAGCAGCCAAGATTCGGCCCCAGGCGCCTACGAGCAGTACTTC.

J is TRBJ2-1 and V is TRBV28, with D perhaps TRBD1 (6 bases). CDR1 is MDHEN, CDR2 SYDVKM, per germline. The CDR3 covers 15 residues. V lost 5 bases and J 0 bases, leaving 11 bases between the germline ends. The CDR3 nucleotides read TGTGCCAGCAGTCTTACAGGGAGCTCCTACAATGAGCAGTTCTTC. Residues: CASSLTGSSYNEQFF.

The chain carries TRBV9 and TRBJ1-5, with 8 nucleotides matching TRBD1. V trimming: 4 bases; J trimming: 7 bases; junction bases outside the gene matches: 7. The length of the CDR3 is 14 residues. CDR1 and CDR2 (germline): SGDLS, YYNGEE. The CDR3 DNA sequence: TGTGCCAGCAGCCTGGGCAGGGGGCCACAGCCCCAGCATTTT. It codes for CASSLGRGPQPQHF.

The rearrangement uses TRBV6-1 and TRBJ2-3, with TRBD1 identical over 7 bases. The CDR3 extends over 16 amino acids. Germline V CDR1 and CDR2: MNHNS, SASEGT. The V segment lost 3 bases and the J segment 3 bases; nucleotides outside the gene matches: 9. The chain's CDR3 is CASSDSRGWGTDTQYF. Written as DNA, the CDR3 is TGTGCCAGCAGTGATTCCAGGGGGTGGGGGACAGATACGCAGTATTTT.

CDR3 sequence (DNA): TGTGCCAGCAGCTCCCGGACTGCCTCCTACGAGCAGTACTTC. Its translation: CASSSRTASYEQYF. V is TRBV5-4 and J is TRBJ2-7, with D possibly matching TRBD2 (5 bases). V lost 3 bases to trimming and J lost 0 bases, with 10 bases between them. The length of the CDR3 is 14 residues. The germline gives CDR1 SGHNT, CDR2 YYREEE (reference sequence).

The chain uses TRBV4-1 and TRBJ2-1; perhaps TRBD1 as D (5 bases). Germline-derived CDR1 and CDR2 are MGHRA and YSYEKL. This CDR3 contains 14 residues. The V end lost 1 base, the J end lost 10 bases, and 14 bases lay between the germline ends. The CDR3 coding sequence is TGCGCCAGCAGCCAAGGGGGCCGACTCTTGGAGCAGTTCTTC. It translates to CASSQGGRLLEQFF.

The genes are TRBV4-3 and TRBJ2-1; D gene ambiguous. This CDR3 is built from 14 residues. V gave up 0 bases and J gave up 9 bases, with 12 bases separating them. The germline gives CDR1 LGHNA, CDR2 YSLEER. The CDR3 reads CASSQDWSGGEQFF. The CDR3 nucleotides are TGCGCCAGCAGCCAAGATTGGTCCGGCGGTGAGCAGTTCTTC.

V usage is TRBV27 and J usage is TRBJ2-2, with TRBD1 matching 9 bases. Germline values: CDR1 MNHEY, CDR2 SMNVEV (reference sequence). The junction had 7 bases not matched to a gene; V was cut back by 1 base and J by 7 bases. The CDR3 runs 16 residues. The CDR3 protein is CASSLFNRGLGGELFF. The CDR3 bases are TGTGCCAGCAGTTTATTTAACAGGGGGCTAGGCGGGGAGCTGTTTTTT.

V gene TRBV7-2 combines with J gene TRBJ1-1, with D unresolved. CDR1 is SGHTA and CDR2 is FQGNSA in the germline V gene. This CDR3 has 13 residues. V was shortened by 3 bases and J by 8 bases, with 13 bases between the two germline ends. The CDR3 protein is CASSFREVLEAFF. Here the CDR3 DNA reads TGTGCCAGCAGCTTCAGAGAGGTATTGGAAGCTTTCTTT.

The chain has TRBV29-1 and TRBJ2-7; TRBD1 is a possible D gene (5 bases). The CDR3 sequence is 16 residues long. Germline loops: CDR1 SQVTM, CDR2 ANQGSEA. Deletions cut 0 bases from V and 0 bases from J, with 15 bases between. The chain's CDR3 is CSVEEIDRISSYEQYF. The CDR3 region has the DNA TGCAGCGTTGAAGAAATAGACAGAATTAGCTCCTACGAGCAGTACTTC.

The chain is built from TRBV18 and TRBJ2-2; 7 nucleotides line up with TRBD1. CDR1 and CDR2 from the germline V gene are KGHSH and LQKENI. The CDR3 consists of 16 residues. Unmatched junction bases numbered 6, after V lost 4 bases and J lost 1 base. DNA for the CDR3: TGTGCCAGCTCACTCTACCGGGACAGGAACACCGGGGAGCTGTTTTTT. This translates into CASSLYRDRNTGELFF.

CDR3 residues: CASSLRGRVNTEAFF. The CDR3 bases are TGCGCCAGCAGCTTGAGGGGCAGGGTGAACACTGAAGCTTTCTTT. The chain is built from TRBV5-1 and TRBJ1-1, with D possibly matching TRBD1 (5 bases). V was shortened by 1 base and J by 0 bases, with 10 bases between the two germline ends. The CDR3 extends over 15 amino acids. Germline-derived CDR1 and CDR2 are SGHRS and YFSETQ.

This rearrangement joins TRBV18 to TRBJ1-1, with a weak D call TRBD1 (5 bases). Germline V gene data show CDR1 as KGHSH and CDR2 as LQKENI. The CDR3 spans 18 residues. V was shortened by 5 bases and J by 4 bases, with 26 bases between the two germline ends. The CDR3 nucleotides are TGTGCCAGCTCATTCAATAGGGGATTCGGAGTACCGAGCACTGAAGCTTTCTTT. Translated, it gives CASSFNRGFGVPSTEAFF.

The chain couples TRBV2 to TRBJ2-1; 9 positions match TRBD2. The ends lost 9 bases at V and 2 bases at J; junction bases unmatched: 8. Germline CDR1 SNHLY, CDR2 FYNNEI. The CDR3 extends over 15 amino acids. This CDR3 reads CASFGGTSPYNEQFF. For the CDR3, the DNA is TGTGCCAGTTTCGGGGGGACTAGCCCCTACAATGAGCAGTTCTTC. The full variable domain, rest sourced from reference TRBV2 and TRBJ2-1, is EPEVTQTPSHQVTQMGQEVILRCVPISNHLYFYWYRQILGQKVEFLVSFYNNEISEKSEIFDDQFSVERPDGSNFTLKIRSTKLEDSAMYFCASFGGTSPYNEQFFGPGTRLTVL.